The 27 T cell receptor beta chains below were found in one sample sequenced in a study of regulatory T cells in long-lasting Graves disease. Combining iRepertoire HTBI primers with Arm-PCR of CDR3 regions, the authors built TCR beta libraries. From the multiplex PCR reads, TCRdb called clonotypes with MiXCR, one entry per CDR3 protein. This table holds approximately 380,000 distinct CDR3 sequences, around 21% found once. The time point: persistent/refractory GD, antithyroid drugs over 5 years with positive TRAb. PBMC-extracted RNA yielded the TCR library. The sample consisted of peripheral blood mononuclear cells (PBMCs), taken when the disease was refractory, from a patient treated with antithyroid drugs. The receptor set was obtained from a female donor with Graves disease.

The chain recombines TRBV18 with TRBJ1-3, with 10 bases matching TRBD1. V trimming: 3 bases; J trimming: 3 bases; junction bases outside the gene matches: 2. The CDR3 contains 15 residues. Germline V gives CDR1 KGHSH, CDR2 LQKENI. The CDR3 is CASSPGQGVGNTIYF. CDR3 nucleotide sequence: TGTGCCAGCTCACCCGGACAGGGGGTTGGAAACACCATATATTTT.

This clonotype was observed at least ten times. The rearrangement joins TRBV20-1 to TRBJ2-7; D is possibly TRBD1 (6 bases). CDR1 and CDR2 (germline): DFQATT, SNEGSKA (reference sequence). The V end lost 6 bases, the J end lost 3 bases, and 15 bases lay between the germline ends. This CDR3 comprises 13 residues. CDR3 region: CSARGRDSYEQYF. In DNA form, the CDR3 reads TGCAGTGCGAGGGGGAGAGACAGCTACGAGCAGTACTTC.

With respect to this clonotype: The junction does not match germline at one end; this may be a read error. The chain employs TRBV28 and TRBJ2-7; TRBD2 aligns across 7 bases. The CDR3 extends over 16 amino acids. CDR1 is MDHEN, CDR2 SYDVKM, per germline. The CDR3 nucleotides read TGTGCCAGCAGTCCCGCGTTGACTAGCAGACCCTACGAGCAGTGCTTC. This translates into CASSPALTSRPYEQCF.

The chain is built from TRBV2 and TRBJ1-6, with 8 positions matching TRBD1. The CDR3 is 16 amino acids. V shed 6 bases, J shed 2 bases, and the junction held 6 bases outside the gene matches. Per germline, CDR1 SNHLY and CDR2 FYNNEI. In DNA form, the CDR3 reads TGTGCCAGCAGGGTCGAACAGGGGGCCTATAATTCACCCCTCCACTTT. Translation gives CASRVEQGAYNSPLHF.

There are a few counts of this clonotype. The rearrangement uses TRBV20-1 and TRBJ2-7; the D call may be TRBD1 or TRBD2 (5 bases each). The germline gives CDR1 DFQATT, CDR2 SNEGSKA (reference sequence). This CDR3 is built from 12 residues. V lost 5 bases and J lost 4, with 12 bases in between. The CDR3, as DNA: TGCAGTGCTGAGGGGCTTCTTTACGAGCAGTACTTC. This gives the protein CSAEGLLYEQYF.

This chain joins TRBV7-6 and TRBJ2-7; 8 positions agree with TRBD2. In germline, CDR1 is SGHVS, CDR2 FNYEAQ. The ends lost 1 base at V and 3 bases at J; junction bases unmatched: 5. The CDR3 is made up of 15 amino acids. CDR3 in DNA: TGTGCCAGCAGCTTAGGCGAGACTAGCGTCTACGAGCAGTACTTC. Encoded protein: CASSLGETSVYEQYF.

This chain connects TRBV3-1 to TRBJ2-3; D perhaps matches TRBD1 (6 bases). Trimming removed 1 base from V and 1 base from J, with 15 bases in between. Germline CDR1 and CDR2: LGHDT and YNNKEL (reference sequence). The CDR3 is 17 amino acids. The CDR3 region is CASSQGPRTERTDTQYF. For the CDR3, the DNA is TGTGCCAGCAGCCAAGGCCCCCGGACAGAGCGCACAGATACGCAGTATTTT.

There are a few counts of this clonotype. The chain has TRBV7-2 and TRBJ2-5, with TRBD1 matching 9 bases. The CDR3 loop spans 16 amino acids. CDR1 is SGHTA, CDR2 FQGNSA, per germline. J gave up 5 bases and V 1 base, and 8 bases lay outside the gene matches. The CDR3 sequence is CASSLGTRTGEETQYF. The CDR3 nucleotides read TGTGCCAGCAGCTTAGGGACCCGGACAGGGGAGGAGACCCAGTACTTC.

The table lists this clonotype with many counts. J is TRBJ1-2 and V is TRBV5-6; 11 nucleotides align to TRBD1. With 5 bases clipped from V and 6 bases from J, the junction kept 6 bases outside the gene matches. Germline CDR1 and CDR2: SGHDT and YYEEEE. The CDR3 is 14 residues long. CDR3 protein: CASSWWTGGHGYTF. CDR3 nucleotides: TGTGCCAGCAGTTGGTGGACAGGGGGCCATGGCTACACCTTC.

This clonotype was found a few times. This chain links TRBV7-3 with TRBJ2-2; possible D gene TRBD2, 5 bases. Germline CDR1 and CDR2: SGHTA and FQGTGA. The CDR3 is made up of 13 amino acids. V lost 1 base, J lost 7 bases, and 7 bases lay in between. In DNA, the CDR3 is TGTGCCAGCAGCTTAAGAGGGAACGGGGAGCTGTTTTTT. Translated, it gives CASSLRGNGELFF.

This sequence joins TRBV6-5 and TRBJ1-3; TRBD1 aligns across 7 bases. V lost 2 bases and J lost 5; bases outside the gene matches: 9. CDR1 is MNHEY, CDR2 SVGAGI, per germline. The CDR3 consists of 16 residues. The CDR3 DNA is TGTGCCAGCAGTTACAAGACAGGGCTTTCGCGAAACACCATATATTTT. Protein sequence: CASSYKTGLSRNTIYF.

This rearrangement joins TRBV2 to TRBJ2-1; TRBD2 matches at 8 bases. Germline V gene sequence: CDR1 SNHLY, CDR2 FYNNEI. This CDR3 region has 16 residues. V shed 0 bases and J 8 bases; nucleotides not matched to a gene: 9. CDR3: CASSEALGLGIHEQFF. The DNA of the CDR3 is TGTGCCAGCAGTGAAGCTTTGGGACTAGGAATTCATGAGCAGTTCTTC.

This clonotype appeared a few times. The V call is TRBV6-1, the J call TRBJ2-6, with a possible D match to TRBD1 (5 bases). CDR3 length: 17 amino acids. V was pared by 6 bases and J by 0 bases, with 15 bases between. CDR1 MNHNS and CDR2 SASEGT come from the germline V gene. The CDR3 region has the DNA TGTGCCAGCAGCTCTCAGGGCTGGGACTCTGGGGCCAACGTCCTGACTTTC. Translating it yields CASSSQGWDSGANVLTF.

This chain uses TRBV27 with TRBJ1-6; no reliable D call. Per germline, CDR1 MNHEY and CDR2 SMNVEV (reference sequence). V shed 5 bases and J shed 9 bases, with 20 bases lying between them. CDR3 length: 16 amino acids. The CDR3 reads CASSDLVSHSGSPLHF. As DNA, the CDR3 is TGTGCCAGCAGTGATTTGGTCAGCCATAGTGGTTCACCCCTCCACTTT.

The chain couples TRBV6-2 or TRBV6-3 to TRBJ2-1; either TRBD1 or TRBD2 may fit D (5 bases each). The CDR3 consists of 15 residues. The V and J ends lost 5 bases and 0 bases respectively, with 11 bases between them. Germline V gene lookup returns CDR1 MNHEY and CDR2 SVGEGT. CDR3 loop: CASSVVGTSYNEQFF. CDR3 DNA: TGTGCCAGCAGTGTAGTTGGGACCTCCTACAATGAGCAGTTCTTC.

In regard to this clonotype: This clone may be a read error of a much larger clone one base away. The chain carries TRBV2 and TRBJ1-5; TRBD1 matches 8 bases. V shed 6 bases, J shed 3 bases, and the junction held 7 bases outside the gene matches. Germline V lookup: CDR1 SNHLY, CDR2 FYNNEI. The CDR3 sequence is 15 residues long. The CDR3 protein is CASSVGQDPNQPQHF. For the CDR3, the DNA is TGTGCCAGCAGCGTGGGACAGGACCCCAATCAGCCCCAGCATTTT.

This clonotype was counted a few times. V gene TRBV11-2 combines with J gene TRBJ1-1; 8 nucleotides match TRBD1. Per the germline V gene, CDR1 is SGHAT and CDR2 is FQNNGV. CDR3 size: 15 residues. The J segment lost 4 bases and the V segment lost 1 base, leaving 5 bases of the junction unmatched. The CDR3 loop is CASSLARTGITEAFF. The CDR3 DNA sequence: TGTGCCAGCAGCTTAGCCCGGACAGGGATCACTGAAGCTTTCTTT. Combining the CDR3 with reference TRBV11-2 and TRBJ1-1 gives the whole variable domain EAGVAQSPRYKIIEKRQSVAFWCNPISGHATLYWYQQILGQGPKLLIQFQNNGVVDDSQLPKDRFSAERLKGVDSTLKIQPAKLEDSAVYLCASSLARTGITEAFFGQGTRLTVV.

This clonotype has ten or more counts. The chain joins TRBV6-1 to TRBJ1-2; 8 nucleotides agree with TRBD1. Germline V gene data show CDR1 as MNHNS and CDR2 as SASEGT. With 5 bases clipped from V and 4 bases from J, the junction kept 9 bases outside the gene matches. CDR3 length: 15 residues. The CDR3 is CASSRRDRLSYGYTF. The CDR3 region has the DNA TGTGCCAGCAGTCGCCGGGACAGGCTCTCCTATGGCTACACCTTC.

The genes are TRBV29-1 and TRBJ2-1; a possible D gene is TRBD2 (6 bases). The CDR3 has 14 residues. Trimming left V 4 bases short and J 7 bases short, with 17 bases between. Germline V lookup: CDR1 SQVTM, CDR2 ANQGSEA. The CDR3 region is CSVALGGSGNEQFF. In DNA form, the CDR3 reads TGCAGCGTTGCCCTTGGGGGGTCGGGGAATGAGCAGTTCTTC.

The chain has TRBV5-1 and TRBJ2-5; 7 bases are shared with TRBD1. This CDR3 region has 16 residues. The germline V gene has CDR1 SGHRS and CDR2 YFSETQ. V shed 4 bases, J shed 5 bases, and the junction held 14 bases outside the gene matches. The CDR3 DNA is TGCGCCAGCAGCCCCCCCTACAGGGGTAATACGGAGACCCAGTACTTC. It is translated as CASSPPYRGNTETQYF.

V gene TRBV3-1 combines with J gene TRBJ2-1; TRBD1 or TRBD2 may be the D gene (5 bases each). V was trimmed by 3 bases and J by 7 bases, leaving 16 bases between them. Per germline, CDR1 LGHDT and CDR2 YNNKEL (reference sequence). The CDR3 has 15 residues. This chain's CDR3 is CASSQATGTSNEQFF. Here the CDR3 DNA reads TGTGCCAGCAGCCAGGCGACGGGGACCTCTAATGAGCAGTTCTTC.

This clonotype was seen repeatedly, ten times or more. The chain recombines TRBV12-3 or TRBV12-4 with TRBJ2-7; 7 nucleotides line up with TRBD1. The CDR3 sequence is 14 residues long. V was pared by 5 bases and J by 3 bases, with 7 bases of the junction left unmatched. The CDR3 nucleotides read TGTGCCAGCAGTATAGGCCCAGGGGGCTACGAGCAGTACTTC. Protein product: CASSIGPGGYEQYF.

The rearrangement uses TRBV7-9 and TRBJ1-6; weak D call: TRBD1 (5 bases). Germline V gives CDR1 SEHNR, CDR2 FQNEAQ (reference sequence). CDR3 length equals 13 residues. Trimming shortened V by 5 bases and J by 10 bases, and 12 bases separated the two germline ends. CDR3 bases: TGTGCCAGCAGCACAGGCATCCAATCACCCCTCCACTTT. Its translation: CASSTGIQSPLHF.

This clonotype was counted ten times or more. This rearrangement joins TRBV6-5 to TRBJ2-5, with D perhaps matching TRBD1 or TRBD2 (5 bases each). Germline values: CDR1 MNHEY, CDR2 SVGAGI. The length of the CDR3 is 15 residues. Trimming removed 2 bases from V and 4 bases from J, with 14 bases in between. CDR3 sequence: CASSYGASSRETQYF. The CDR3 DNA sequence: TGTGCCAGCAGTTACGGGGCTAGCTCGAGAGAGACCCAGTACTTC.

This clonotype was observed at least ten times. This rearrangement joins TRBV10-3 to TRBJ2-2; 8 bases map to TRBD1. The CDR3 totals 15 residues. With V trimmed by 6 bases and J by 5 bases, 8 bases remained unmatched. CDR1 and CDR2 (germline): ENHRY, SYGVKD. CDR3 bases: TGTGCCATCAGCGCAGACAGGGGCGTAACCGGGGAGCTGTTTTTT. It yields the protein CAISADRGVTGELFF.

This clonotype was found a few times. V and J are TRBV12-3 or TRBV12-4 and TRBJ2-2, with D perhaps matching TRBD1 or TRBD2 (5 bases each). The CDR3 consists of 15 residues. Deletions cut 3 bases from V and 7 bases from J, with 15 bases between. The CDR3 sequence is CASSFGAGTGGELFF. For the CDR3, the DNA is TGTGCCAGCAGTTTCGGGGCAGGGACGGGCGGGGAGCTGTTTTTT.

This clonotype was seen repeatedly, ten times or more. V is TRBV2 and J is TRBJ2-5; 9 bases map to TRBD2. This CDR3 comprises 16 residues. The germline V gene encodes CDR1 SNHLY and CDR2 FYNNEI. V shed 3 bases and J 5 bases; nucleotides not matched to a gene: 10. Here the CDR3 DNA reads TGTGCCAGCAGTGAGTATAGCGGGAGTGTGGGCGAGACCCAGTACTTC. Its translation is CASSEYSGSVGETQYF.